This entry lists 14 T cell receptor beta chains sequenced from one sample in a study of cytomegalovirus exposure and HLA in healthy donors. Assay: immunoSEQ multiplex PCR; the TCRdb copy retains only in-frame clones and omits some. The data contain 120,000 to 150,000 clones, 80% to 90% of them seen just once; the ten biggest clones take up about 2.7%. Material for sequencing was PBMCs. Receptor source: a man younger than 35 in good health and CMV-seronegative.

V gene TRBV28 combines with J gene TRBJ2-5; 7 bases line up with TRBD1. CDR1 MDHEN and CDR2 SYDVKM come from the germline V gene. The CDR3 sequence is 15 residues long. V trimming: 3 bases; J trimming: 6 bases; junction bases outside the gene matches: 10. The CDR3 loop reads CASSFYRQGVQTQYF. The CDR3 DNA sequence: TGTGCCAGCAGTTTCTACCGACAGGGTGTACAGACCCAGTACTTC. Full variable domain (outside the CDR3, taken from reference TRBV28 and TRBJ2-5): DVKVTQSSRYLVKRTGEKVFLECVQDMDHENMFWYRQDPGLGLRLIYFSYDVKMKEKGDIPEGYSVSREKKERFSLILESASTNQTSMYLCASSFYRQGVQTQYFGPGTRLLVL.

The CDR3 region has the DNA TGCGCCAGCAGTGAGGATACAACAGGGGTAGGGGGCTACACCTTC. Protein: CASSEDTTGVGGYTF. The chain employs TRBV10-1 and TRBJ1-2, with 7 positions matching TRBD1. Trimming at V came to 2 bases and at J to 8 bases, leaving 11 bases not matched to a gene. The CDR3 length is 15 residues. From germline, CDR1 is WNHNN and CDR2 SYGVQD (reference sequence).

This chain joins TRBV30 and TRBJ1-2; 7 bases are a match to TRBD1. CDR3 length: 15 residues. Trimming cost V 2 bases and J 2 bases; bases outside gene matches: 8. Germline loops: CDR1 GTSNPN, CDR2 SVGIG (reference sequence). As DNA, the CDR3 is TGTGCCTGGAGTCCCCCAAACAGGGGAAACTATGGCTACACCTTC. Protein: CAWSPPNRGNYGYTF.

The chain combines TRBV5-1 with TRBJ2-5; 10 bases map to TRBD2. V dropped 2 bases and J dropped 5; count of bases not matched to a gene: 9. The CDR3 spans 16 residues. Germline V gives CDR1 SGHRS, CDR2 YFSETQ. CDR3 DNA: TGCGCCAGCAGCTTCGCAAGCGGGGGGGCATTGGAGACCCAGTACTTC. This translates into CASSFASGGALETQYF.

V and J are TRBV21-1 and TRBJ2-1; TRBD1, the table's D call, was not compared with the DNA. TRBV21-1 is flagged as a pseudogene. The CDR3 is 15 residues long. In DNA form, the CDR3 reads TGTGCCAGCAGCAAAGTATTAGGGGATAACAATGAGCAGTTCTTC. Its translation: CASSKVLGDNNEQFF.

The chain has TRBV5-4 and TRBJ2-7; 7 nucleotides line up with TRBD2. The germline V gene has CDR1 SGHNT and CDR2 YYREEE (reference sequence). The V segment lost 3 bases and the J segment 0 bases; nucleotides outside the gene matches: 9. The CDR3 loop spans 16 amino acids. The DNA for the CDR3 is TGTGCCAGCAGCTGGGGGGGGGACGTGAGCTCCTACGAGCAGTACTTC. Translation: CASSWGGDVSSYEQYF.

The chain combines TRBV29-1 with TRBJ2-5, with D possibly TRBD1 on 6 matching bases. CDR1 is SQVTM, CDR2 ANQGSEA, per germline. With 3 bases removed from V and 2 bases from J, the gap between germline ends came to 10 bases. CDR3 size: 13 residues. In DNA form, the CDR3 reads TGCAGCGTTGACCCGGGACAACAAGAGACCCAGTACTTC. It specifies CSVDPGQQETQYF.

This clone was counted between two and nine times. The chain links TRBV6-5 to TRBJ1-3; unclear D gene. V lost 8 bases to trimming and J lost 5 bases, with 16 bases between them. From germline, CDR1 is MNHEY and CDR2 SVGAGI. The CDR3 runs 14 residues. For the CDR3, the DNA is TGTGCCAGCTCGTCGGTCGGGATGCGAAACACCATATATTTT. Its translation: CASSSVGMRNTIYF.

The chain is built from TRBV5-1 and TRBJ2-1; D is uncertain. From germline, CDR1 is SGHRS and CDR2 YFSETQ. This CDR3 has 12 residues. Trimming took off 2 bases at V and 7 bases at J, with 7 bases between the two ends. As DNA, the CDR3 is TGCGCCAGCAGCTTTTTCCGGAATGAGCAGTTCTTC. Amino acid sequence: CASSFFRNEQFF.

The rearrangement joins TRBV7-8 to TRBJ1-1, with D possibly TRBD1 on 6 matching bases. Trimming shortened V by 3 bases and J by 1 base, and 12 bases separated the two germline ends. CDR1 is SGHVS and CDR2 is FQNEAQ in the germline V gene. The CDR3 sequence is 15 residues long. CDR3 in amino acids: CASSFSARGNTEAFF. The CDR3 bases are TGTGCCAGCAGCTTTTCCGCCAGGGGGAACACTGAAGCTTTCTTT.

The chain has TRBV28 and TRBJ2-7; TRBD2 matches 10 bases. Germline lookup yields CDR1 MDHEN and CDR2 SYDVKM. CDR3 length: 17 residues. The V segment lost 7 bases and the J segment 7 bases; nucleotides outside the gene matches: 19. CDR3 protein: CASTPAGYGLAGVEQYF. The CDR3 nucleotides are TGTGCCAGCACGCCTGCGGGATACGGGCTAGCGGGAGTTGAGCAGTACTTC.

The chain links TRBV7-2 to TRBJ2-7; D unresolved. This CDR3 region has 14 residues. CDR1 SGHTA and CDR2 FQGNSA come from the germline V gene. Trimming left V 2 bases short and J 3 bases short, with 11 bases between. Written as DNA, the CDR3 is TGTGCCAGCAGCTTATTCCATTCTAACTACGAGCAGTACTTC. Amino acids: CASSLFHSNYEQYF.

The gene calls are TRBV7-2 and TRBJ2-3, with D uncertain. Deletions cut 1 base from V and 9 bases from J, with 11 bases between. This CDR3 has 13 residues. Germline assignment: CDR1 SGHTA and CDR2 FQGNSA. Here the CDR3 reads CASSLEPEETQYF. The DNA of the CDR3 is TGTGCCAGCAGCTTAGAACCCGAGGAGACGCAGTATTTT. Variable domain in full (rest from reference TRBV7-2 and TRBJ2-3): GAGVSQSPSNKVTEKGKDVELRCDPISGHTALYWYRQSLGQGLEFLIYFQGNSAPDKSGLPSDRFSAERTGGSVSTLTIQRTQQEDSAVYLCASSLEPEETQYFGPGTRLTVL.

The chain links TRBV7-9 to TRBJ2-1, with a possible D match to TRBD2 (6 bases). CDR1 and CDR2 from the germline V gene are SEHNR and FQNEAQ (reference sequence). V lost 1 base, J lost 12 bases, and 16 bases lay in between. This CDR3 has 14 residues. The CDR3 bases are TGTGCCAGCAGCTTAGACCCCCGGGAGCCTGGGCAGTTCTTC. This codes for CASSLDPREPGQFF.